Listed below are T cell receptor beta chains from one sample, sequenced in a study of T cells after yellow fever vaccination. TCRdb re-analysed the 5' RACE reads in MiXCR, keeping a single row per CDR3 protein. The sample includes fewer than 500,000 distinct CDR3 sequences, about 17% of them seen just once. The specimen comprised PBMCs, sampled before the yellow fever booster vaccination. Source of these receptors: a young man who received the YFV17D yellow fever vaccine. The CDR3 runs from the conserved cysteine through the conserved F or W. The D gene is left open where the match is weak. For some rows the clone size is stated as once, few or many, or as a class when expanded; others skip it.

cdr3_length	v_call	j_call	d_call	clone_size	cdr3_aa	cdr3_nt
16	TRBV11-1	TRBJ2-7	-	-	CASSLALTNWAYEQYF	TGTGCCAGCAGCTTAGCGCTGACAAACTGGGCCTACGAGCAGTACTTC
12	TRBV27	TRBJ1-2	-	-	CASSFGADGYTF	TGTGCCAGCAGTTTCGGGGCGGATGGCTACACCTTC
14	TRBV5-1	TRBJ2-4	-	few	CASSLVGDLNIQYF	TGCGCCAGCAGCTTGGTTGGTGATCTGAACATTCAGTACTTC
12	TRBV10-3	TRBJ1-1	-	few	CAISPRGTEAFF	TGTGCCATCAGCCCCAGGGGCACTGAAGCTTTCTTT
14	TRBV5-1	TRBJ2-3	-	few	CASSGGSGTDTQYF	TGCGCCAGCTCCGGGGGCTCGGGGACAGATACGCAGTATTTT
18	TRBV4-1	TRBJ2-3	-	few	CASSQAPPTSLGTDTQYF	TGCGCCAGCAGCCAAGCCCCCCCGACTAGTTTGGGCACAGATACGCAGTATTTT
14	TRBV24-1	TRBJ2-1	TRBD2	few	CATPIQRGGHEQFF	TGTGCCACCCCGATTCAGCGGGGGGGCCATGAGCAGTTCTTC
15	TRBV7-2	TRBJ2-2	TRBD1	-	CASSWGQGGSGELFF	TGTGCCAGCAGCTGGGGACAGGGGGGCTCCGGGGAGCTGTTTTTT
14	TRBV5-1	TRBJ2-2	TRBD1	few	CASSWGQVTGELFF	TGCGCCAGCAGCTGGGGACAGGTCACCGGGGAGCTGTTTTTT
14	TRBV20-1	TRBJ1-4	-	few	CSIRSGTVNEKLFF	TGCAGCATCCGATCCGGGACGGTGAATGAAAAACTGTTTTTT
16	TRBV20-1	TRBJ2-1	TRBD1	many	CSAPRTGLGSYNEQFF	TGCAGTGCCCCCAGGACAGGGCTTGGGTCCTACAATGAGCAGTTCTTC
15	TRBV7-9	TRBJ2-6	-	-	CASSFWLSGANVLTF	TGTGCCAGCAGCTTCTGGCTCTCTGGGGCCAACGTCCTGACTTTC
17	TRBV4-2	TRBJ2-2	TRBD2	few	CASSPPGLAGNTGELFF	TGTGCCAGCAGCCCCCCGGGGCTAGCGGGGAACACCGGGGAGCTGTTTTTT
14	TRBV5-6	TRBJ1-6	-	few	CASSLRGINSPLHF	TGTGCCAGCAGCTTGAGGGGGATTAATTCACCCCTCCACTTT
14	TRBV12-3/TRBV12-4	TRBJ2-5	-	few	CASSLRAGQETQYF	TGTGCCAGCAGTTTAAGGGCGGGGCAAGAGACCCAGTACTTC
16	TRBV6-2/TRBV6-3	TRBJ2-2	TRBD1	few	CASSYSDRAYTGELFF	TGTGCCAGCAGTTACTCGGACAGGGCGTACACCGGGGAGCTGTTTTTT
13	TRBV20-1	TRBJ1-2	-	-	CSARAVTDYGYTF	TGCAGTGCTAGAGCGGTTACAGACTATGGCTACACCTTC
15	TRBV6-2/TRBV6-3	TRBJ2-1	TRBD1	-	CASSFSGTGSNEQFF	TGTGCCAGCAGCTTTTCCGGGACAGGGAGTAATGAGCAGTTCTTC
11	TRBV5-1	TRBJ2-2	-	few	CASTYTGELFF	TGCGCCAGCACCTACACCGGGGAGCTGTTTTTT
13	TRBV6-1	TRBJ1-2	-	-	CASSEANNYGYTF	TGTGCCAGCAGTGAAGCCAACAACTATGGCTACACCTTC
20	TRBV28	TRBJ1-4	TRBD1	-	CASSSNSRLYTGALLGKLFF	TGTGCCAGCAGCTCTAATTCGCGACTGTATACAGGGGCCCTCCTCGGGAAACTGTTTTTT
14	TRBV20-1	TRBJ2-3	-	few	CSAGRTQSTDTQYF	TGCAGTGCTGGACGGACACAGAGCACAGATACGCAGTATTTT
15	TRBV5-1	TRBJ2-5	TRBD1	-	CASSRGGGQGETQYF	TGCGCCAGCAGCCGCGGTGGAGGACAGGGGGAGACCCAGTACTTC
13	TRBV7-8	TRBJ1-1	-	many	CASSWGRNTEAFF	TGTGCCAGCAGCTGGGGGAGGAACACTGAAGCTTTCTTT
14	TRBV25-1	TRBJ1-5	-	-	CASSDWEADQPQHF	TGTGCCAGCAGTGATTGGGAAGCCGATCAGCCCCAGCATTTT
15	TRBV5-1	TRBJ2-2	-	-	CASSLALSNTGELFF	TGCGCCAGCAGCTTGGCCTTGTCTAACACCGGGGAGCTGTTTTTT
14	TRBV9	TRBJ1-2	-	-	CASSTTEGKQGYTF	TGTGCCAGCAGCACTACCGAGGGGAAGCAAGGCTACACCTTC
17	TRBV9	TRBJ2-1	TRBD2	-	CASSVGTSGASYNEQFF	TGTGCCAGCAGCGTAGGGACTAGCGGGGCTTCCTACAATGAGCAGTTCTTC
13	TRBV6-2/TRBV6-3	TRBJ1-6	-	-	CASSYDWNSPLHF	TGTGCCAGCAGTTATGACTGGAATTCACCCCTCCACTTT
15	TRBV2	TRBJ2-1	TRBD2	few	CATPTGTSGVNEQFF	TGTGCCACACCTACCGGGACTAGCGGGGTCAATGAGCAGTTCTTC
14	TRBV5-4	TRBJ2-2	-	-	CASSFGTLTGELFF	TGTGCCAGCAGCTTCGGGACCCTCACCGGGGAGCTGTTTTTT
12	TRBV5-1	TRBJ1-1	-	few	CASSSEAIEAFF	TGCGCCAGCAGCTCGGAAGCGATTGAAGCTTTCTTT
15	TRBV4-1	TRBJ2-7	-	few	CASSQVSVPSYEQYF	TGCGCCAGCAGCCAAGTAAGCGTTCCTTCCTACGAGCAGTACTTC
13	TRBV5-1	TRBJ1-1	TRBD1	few	CASSAGQGDEAFF	TGCGCCAGCAGCGCGGGACAGGGGGATGAAGCTTTCTTT
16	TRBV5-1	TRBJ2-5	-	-	CASSSSPGVSQETQYF	TGCGCCAGCAGCTCATCGCCAGGGGTGTCCCAAGAGACCCAGTACTTC
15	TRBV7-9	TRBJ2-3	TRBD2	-	CASSFTAGGTDTQYF	TGTGCCAGCAGCTTTACAGCGGGGGGAACAGATACGCAGTATTTT
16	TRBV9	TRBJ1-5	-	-	CASSGGSGEEWQPQHF	TGTGCCAGCAGCGGAGGGTCAGGGGAGGAGTGGCAGCCCCAGCATTTT
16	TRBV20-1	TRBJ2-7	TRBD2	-	CSARALAGGRSYEQYF	TGCAGTGCTAGAGCCCTAGCGGGGGGCCGCTCCTACGAGCAGTACTTC
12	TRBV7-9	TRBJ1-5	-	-	CASSLGNTPQHF	TGTGCCAGCAGCTTAGGTAACACGCCCCAGCATTTT
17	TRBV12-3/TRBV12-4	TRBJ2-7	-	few	CASSPGTPALSTYEQYF	TGTGCCAGCAGTCCTGGGACTCCAGCCTTAAGCACTTACGAGCAGTACTTC
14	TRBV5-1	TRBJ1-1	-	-	CASSLALTNTEAFF	TGCGCCAGCAGCTTGGCCCTGACGAACACTGAAGCTTTCTTT